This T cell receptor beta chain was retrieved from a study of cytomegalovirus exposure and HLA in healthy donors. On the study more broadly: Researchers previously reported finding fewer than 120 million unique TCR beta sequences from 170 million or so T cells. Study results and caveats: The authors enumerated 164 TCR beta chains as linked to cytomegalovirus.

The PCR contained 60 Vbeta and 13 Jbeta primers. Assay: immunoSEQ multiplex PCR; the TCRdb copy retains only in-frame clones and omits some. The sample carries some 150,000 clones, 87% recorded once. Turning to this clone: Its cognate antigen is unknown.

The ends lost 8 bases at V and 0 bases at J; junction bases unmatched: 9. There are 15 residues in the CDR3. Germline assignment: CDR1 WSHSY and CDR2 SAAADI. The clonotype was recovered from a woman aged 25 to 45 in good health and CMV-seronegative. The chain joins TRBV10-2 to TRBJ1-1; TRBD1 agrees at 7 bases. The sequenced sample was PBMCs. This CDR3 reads CASQPTGPMNTEAFF. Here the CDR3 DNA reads TGCGCCAGCCAACCGACAGGGCCCATGAACACTGAAGCTTTCTTT.